This passage covers 17 T cell receptor beta chains from one sample sequenced in a study of cytomegalovirus exposure and HLA in healthy donors. Researchers ran the PCR with 60 Vbeta and 13 Jbeta primers. This table comes from immunoSEQ multiplex PCR, and its TCRdb copy is limited to in-frame clones, with some not included. Seen here are about 130,000 clones, roughly four fifths observed once, and the top ten hold around 1.9%. The specimen sequenced was PBMCs. The source is a woman aged 45-60 years in good health and CMV-seronegative.

This chain joins TRBV28 and TRBJ2-1; weak D call: TRBD2 (6 bases). Germline lookup yields CDR1 MDHEN and CDR2 SYDVKM. Trimming left V 5 bases short and J 2 bases short, with 13 bases between. This CDR3 has 15 residues. The CDR3 here is CASSLSGPTYNEQFF. In nucleotides, the CDR3 is TGTGCCAGCAGTCTTAGCGGCCCAACCTACAATGAGCAGTTCTTC.

This chain connects TRBV5-1 to TRBJ1-4; TRBD1 agrees at 7 bases. Germline values: CDR1 SGHRS, CDR2 YFSETQ. The CDR3 spans 16 residues. Germline trimming cut 1 base from V and 5 bases from J; bases unmatched to any gene: 8. CDR3 nucleotide sequence: TGCGCCAGCAGCTTGCGGGGACAGCGAGAAAATGAAAAACTGTTTTTT. This translates into CASSLRGQRENEKLFF.

The DNA of the CDR3 is TGTGCCAGCAGCTTAGTTGCGGGACAGGGGGCGATCCCTGGAAACACCATATATTTT. This sequence encodes CASSLVAGQGAIPGNTIYF. V usage is TRBV7-6 and J usage is TRBJ1-3, with 12 positions matching TRBD1. This CDR3 has 19 amino acids. Germline V gives CDR1 SGHVS, CDR2 FNYEAQ. Trimming at V came to 1 base and at J to 2 bases, leaving 9 bases not matched to a gene.

This chain uses TRBV11-3 with TRBJ2-7; TRBD2 aligns across 10 bases. Germline V lookup: CDR1 SGHNT, CDR2 YENEEA. Trimming at V came to 6 bases and at J to 2 bases, leaving 10 bases not matched to a gene. The CDR3 sequence is 16 residues long. Here the CDR3 reads CASSSREREGTYEQYF. CDR3 DNA: TGTGCCAGCAGTTCCCGCGAGCGGGAGGGGACCTACGAGCAGTACTTC.

This sequence joins TRBV5-6 and TRBJ2-3; TRBD1 agrees at 9 bases. The CDR3 runs 14 residues. Trimming removed 4 bases from V and 2 bases from J; junction bases left unmatched: 2. Germline V gene lookup returns CDR1 SGHDT and CDR2 YYEEEE. In DNA, the CDR3 is TGTGCCAGCAGCGGACAGGGGTACACAGATACGCAGTATTTT. It encodes CASSGQGYTDTQYF.

The V gene is TRBV5-8, the J gene TRBJ2-7, with D hard to call. CDR3 length: 12 amino acids. Between the trimmed V and J ends, which lost 4 bases and 9 bases, there was a span of 14 bases. The germline gives CDR1 SGHTS, CDR2 YDEGEE. The CDR3 nucleotides read TGTGCCAGCAGCCTCACCCCGAAGGGGCAGTACGTC. Protein sequence: CASSLTPKGQYV.

The table lists this clone with a count of one. The CDR3 bases are TGTGCCAGCCATGGACTAGCGGGAGAGAGGGCCTACAATGAGCAGTTCTTC. This codes for CASHGLAGERAYNEQFF. V and J are TRBV2 and TRBJ2-1; TRBD2 matches at 13 bases. CDR1 is SNHLY and CDR2 is FYNNEI in the germline V gene. V trimming: 8 bases; J trimming: 2 bases; junction bases outside the gene matches: 9. This CDR3 has 17 amino acids.

This clone appeared a few times. Other DNA sequences from this sample encode an identical CDR3 as well. The chain links TRBV9 to TRBJ1-3, with TRBD1 matching 8 bases. Germline loops: CDR1 SGDLS, CDR2 YYNGEE. The CDR3 is 15 amino acids. J gave up 1 base and V 0 bases, and 0 bases lay outside the gene matches. CDR3 residues: CASSVGTGSGNTIYF. CDR3 DNA: TGTGCCAGCAGCGTAGGGACAGGGTCTGGAAACACCATATATTTT. The full variable domain, completed using reference TRBV9 and TRBJ1-3, is DSGVTQTPKHLITATGQRVTLRCSPRSGDLSVYWYQQSLDQGLQFLIQYYNGEERAKGNILERFSAQQFPDLHSELNLSSLELGDSALYFCASSVGTGSGNTIYFGEGSWLTVV.

The V call is TRBV5-1, the J call TRBJ2-2, with 10 nucleotides matching TRBD2. The CDR3 runs 16 residues. The junction had 9 bases not matched to a gene; V was cut back by 4 bases and J by 6 bases. Germline CDR1 is SGHRS and CDR2 is YFSETQ. The CDR3 region is CASSLLAGQISGELFF. The CDR3 DNA reads as TGCGCCAGCAGCCTACTAGCGGGGCAGATATCCGGGGAGCTGTTTTTT.

The CDR3 spells CASSPESSYNEQFF. The CDR3 DNA is TGTGCCAGCAGTCCAGAAAGCTCCTACAATGAGCAGTTCTTC. This chain connects TRBV2 to TRBJ2-1; D gene unclear. The length of the CDR3 is 14 residues. The ends were cut back, 5 bases at V and 0 bases at J, with 8 bases in the middle. Germline values: CDR1 SNHLY, CDR2 FYNNEI.

The chain is built from TRBV18 and TRBJ1-1; 8 bases are shared with TRBD1. CDR3 size: 16 residues. In germline, CDR1 is KGHSH, CDR2 LQKENI. Trimming removed 1 base from V and 1 base from J; junction bases left unmatched: 5. CDR3 nucleotide sequence: TGTGCCAGCTCACCACGCGTTACAGGGGGGAACACTGAAGCTTTCTTT. Encoded protein: CASSPRVTGGNTEAFF.

This clone was counted between two and nine times. The CDR3 region has the DNA TGTGCCAGCAGTTCCGGGTCCCCAATGGGTGGCTACACCTTC. This translates into CASSSGSPMGGYTF. The chain uses TRBV6-5 and TRBJ1-2; D uncertain. Per the germline V gene, CDR1 is MNHEY and CDR2 is SVGAGI. The CDR3 loop spans 14 amino acids. Trimming stripped 4 bases from V and 7 bases from J, with 16 bases between.

The chain uses TRBV6-5 and TRBJ1-1; weak D call: TRBD1 (5 bases). Germline CDR1 and CDR2: MNHEY and SVGAGI. The CDR3 runs to 13 residues. The V and J ends lost 2 bases and 8 bases respectively, with 12 bases between them. DNA for the CDR3: TGTGCCAGCAGTTACGGTATAGGGGCGGAAGCTTTCTTT. This codes for CASSYGIGAEAFF.

With regard to this clone: The junction departs from germline at one end; a sequencing error may be responsible. This rearrangement joins TRBV6-5 to TRBJ1-5, with D unresolved. This CDR3 region has 13 residues. Germline lookup yields CDR1 MNHEY and CDR2 SVGAGI. DNA for the CDR3: TGTGCCAGTTCTGGTCGGAGCAATCAGCCCCAGAATTTT. Its protein is CASSGRSNQPQNF.

A remark on this clone: An end of the junction does not agree with germline; a read error may underlie this. V is TRBV2 and J is TRBJ2-5; 9 bases agree with TRBD2. Germline V lookup: CDR1 SNHLY, CDR2 FYNNEI. The CDR3 consists of 17 residues. The CDR3 here is CASREGGRREGLETQYF. For the CDR3, the DNA is TGTGCCAGCAGAGAAGGGGGTCGGCGGGAGGGCCTTGAGACCCAGTACTTC.

Details on this clone: Sequence at one end of the junction differs from germline and may be a read error. The J gene is TRBJ1-5, the V gene TRBV2; 9 bases agree with TRBD1. This CDR3 contains 14 residues. The germline V gene has CDR1 SNHLY and CDR2 FYNNEI. The CDR3 coding sequence is TGTGCCAGCAGGGGGGGACAGGGCAGTCAGCCCCAGAATTTT. It specifies CASRGGQGSQPQNF.

The chain couples TRBV28 to TRBJ1-4, with D maybe TRBD1 (6 bases). CDR1 MDHEN and CDR2 SYDVKM come from the germline V gene. V lost 6 bases and J 2 bases, leaving 13 bases between the germline ends. This CDR3 comprises 15 residues. The chain's CDR3 is CASREQGGTNEKLFF. For the CDR3, the DNA is TGTGCCAGCAGGGAACAGGGCGGGACTAATGAAAAACTGTTTTTT. Looking up the rest from reference TRBV28 and TRBJ1-4 gives the full variable domain: DVKVTQSSRYLVKRTGEKVFLECVQDMDHENMFWYRQDPGLGLRLIYFSYDVKMKEKGDIPEGYSVSREKKERFSLILESASTNQTSMYLCASREQGGTNEKLFFGSGTQLSVL.